This TCR beta chain appears in the sequencing data of a study of identical twins. From the 5' RACE reads, TCRdb called clonotypes with MiXCR, one entry per CDR3 protein. The sample has approximately 1.8 million distinct CDR3 sequences; 25% to 35% are singletons. Germline V lookup: CDR1 SGHRS, CDR2 YFSETQ. CDR3 size: 13 residues. A note on this clonotype: Relative to the germline gene, one junction end is altered; a read error may explain this.

This sequence joins TRBV5-1 and TRBJ2-7; D is uncertain. With the DNA end fitting TRBJ2-5 better, the J assignment may be wrong. The receptor comes from a newborn girl in good health. The sequenced sample consisted of cord blood. CDR3 bases: TGCGCCGGCAGCCTGGACCCCTGGGAGACCCAGTACTTC. This gives the protein CAGSLDPWETQYF.